This T cell receptor (beta chain) was retrieved from a study of cytomegalovirus exposure and HLA in healthy donors. V shed 3 bases and J 2 bases; nucleotides not matched to a gene: 9. The CDR3 is 16 amino acids. Germline V gene lookup returns CDR1 SGDLS and CDR2 YYNGEE. Clones were read by immunoSEQ multiplex PCR, and TCRdb kept only the in-frame ones, dropping some. The sample records 150,000 to 170,000 clones, around 84% being singletons. The chain carries TRBV9 and TRBJ2-7; 9 bases match TRBD1. Sequencing input: PBMCs. This receptor was identified in a human donor in good health. This chain's CDR3 is CASSAQVGTGTYEQYF. The CDR3 region has the DNA TGTGCCAGCAGCGCGCAGGTTGGGACAGGGACCTACGAGCAGTACTTC.